A single sample is the source of the 30 T cell receptor beta chains below, sequenced in a study of blood T cell repertoires in COVID-19. The method was immunoSEQ multiplex PCR; TCRdb's version includes in-frame clones alone and lacks a portion of them. The sample lists about 200,000 clones; around 80% were seen once. Specimen: peripheral blood. Every receptor here comes from a woman in her 70s with acute or convalescent COVID-19.

The chain employs TRBV30 and TRBJ1-5, with 7 bases lining up with TRBD1. V lost 3 bases, J lost 4 bases, and 6 bases stayed unmatched. This CDR3 comprises 14 residues. Germline V gene lookup returns CDR1 GTSNPN and CDR2 SVGIG (reference sequence). CDR3 nucleotide sequence: TGTGCCTGGAGACGACAGGGACCTAATCAGCCCCAGCATTTT. Protein: CAWRRQGPNQPQHF.

CDR3 in amino acids: CASSYIRGSNQETQYF. CDR3 coding DNA: TGTGCCAGCAGTTACATCCGGGGAAGCAACCAAGAGACCCAGTACTTC. The gene calls are TRBV6-6 and TRBJ2-5; D is possibly TRBD2 (5 bases). The CDR3 consists of 16 residues. Per germline, CDR1 MNHNY and CDR2 SVGAGI (reference sequence). Trimming removed 2 bases from V and 0 bases from J, with 13 bases in between.

This clone was seen more than once but under ten times. The chain has TRBV7-2 and TRBJ2-3; TRBD2 matches at 10 bases. CDR1 and CDR2 from the germline V gene are SGHTA and FQGNSA. The CDR3 totals 18 residues. J gave up 7 bases and V 4 bases, and 17 bases lay outside the gene matches. The CDR3 coding sequence is TGTGCCAGCAGCTCCGCCCAACCGATAAGCGGGGGGGGACATACGCAGTATTTT. Protein product: CASSSAQPISGGGHTQYF.

The V call is TRBV6-9, the J call TRBJ2-7, with unresolved D. Trimming removed 2 bases from V and 1 base from J, with 6 bases in between. The germline V gene encodes CDR1 MNHGY and CDR2 SVAAGI. There are 13 residues in the CDR3. Here the CDR3 DNA reads TGTGCCAGCAGTTATCCCGGTTCCTACGAGCAGTACGTC. Translated: CASSYPGSYEQYV.

This clone was seen more than once but under ten times. The chain joins TRBV7-2 to TRBJ2-6, with 10 positions matching TRBD1. V dropped 7 bases and J dropped 0; count of bases not matched to a gene: 3. Germline loops: CDR1 SGHTA, CDR2 FQGNSA. The CDR3 is 16 amino acids. The CDR3 here is CASKGQGFSGANVLTF. The CDR3 region has the DNA TGTGCCAGCAAGGGACAGGGGTTCTCTGGGGCCAACGTCCTGACTTTC.

This rearrangement joins TRBV6-5 to TRBJ1-1; 9 nucleotides match TRBD1. The V gene end was trimmed by 6 bases and the J gene end by 6 bases; junction bases not matched to a gene: 11. This CDR3 contains 15 residues. Germline CDR1 and CDR2: MNHEY and SVGAGI. The CDR3 DNA sequence: TGTGCCAGCAGGGTCCGGGGACAGGGTTCGCCTGAAGCTTTCTTT. Translating gives CASRVRGQGSPEAFF.

This chain joins TRBV9 and TRBJ2-2, with a tentative D call TRBD2 (5 bases). Germline V gene data show CDR1 as SGDLS and CDR2 as YYNGEE. V lost 3 bases and J lost 5, with 32 bases in between. The CDR3 runs 21 residues. The CDR3 sequence is CASSGPPRRGGREGWTGELFF. For the CDR3, the DNA is TGTGCCAGCAGCGGTCCCCCCCGTAGAGGTGGCCGGGAAGGATGGACCGGGGAGCTGTTTTTT.

The J gene is TRBJ2-2, the V gene TRBV18; 8 nucleotides agree with TRBD1. J was trimmed by 4 bases and V by 3 bases; bases with no gene match: 10. The length of the CDR3 is 17 residues. Germline V CDR1 and CDR2: KGHSH, LQKENI. The CDR3 sequence is CASSPSGQGRSTGELFF. CDR3 in DNA: TGTGCCAGCTCACCCTCCGGACAGGGACGAAGCACCGGGGAGCTGTTTTTT.

This chain uses TRBV5-1 with TRBJ2-2, with TRBD2 matching over 9 bases. V trimming: 4 bases; J trimming: 6 bases; junction bases outside the gene matches: 4. The CDR3 loop spans 14 amino acids. The germline V gene encodes CDR1 SGHRS and CDR2 YFSETQ. As DNA, the CDR3 is TGCGCCAGCAGCGGCGGGGGGGCTGCCGGGGAGCTGTTTTTT. Protein: CASSGGGAAGELFF.

This clone was seen a handful of times. CDR3 protein: CASSLVTGINSPLHF. CDR3 sequence (DNA): TGTGCCAGCAGCTTGGTCACAGGGATTAATTCACCCCTCCACTTT. The chain links TRBV5-6 to TRBJ1-6, with D perhaps matching TRBD1 (6 bases). The CDR3 is 15 amino acids. V lost 0 bases, J lost 6 bases, and 10 bases lay in between. CDR1 is SGHDT and CDR2 is YYEEEE in the germline V gene.

This chain joins TRBV6-5 and TRBJ1-2; possible D gene TRBD1, 6 bases. CDR1 is MNHEY, CDR2 SVGAGI, per germline. This CDR3 is built from 15 residues. Trimming left V 5 bases short and J 8 bases short, with 21 bases between. The CDR3 coding sequence is TGTGCCAGCAGTCCCCTCTTGCGGGGGACAAGCGGCTACACCTTC. This codes for CASSPLLRGTSGYTF.

V gene TRBV12-3 or TRBV12-4 combines with J gene TRBJ2-1, with 7 bases lining up with TRBD1. The V gene end was trimmed by 6 bases and the J gene end by 9 bases; junction bases not matched to a gene: 8. This CDR3 spans 13 amino acids. The CDR3 DNA follows: TGTGCCAGCAGCCTGCAGGGGGATGGTGAGCAGTTCTTC. Translation: CASSLQGDGEQFF.

The chain is built from TRBV5-1 and TRBJ2-2, with TRBD1 identical over 7 bases. The CDR3 has 16 amino acids. With V trimmed by 2 bases and J by 5 bases, 9 bases remained unmatched. The germline V gene has CDR1 SGHRS and CDR2 YFSETQ. CDR3 loop: CASSFRPTGTTGELFF. CDR3 sequence (DNA): TGCGCCAGCAGCTTCCGTCCGACAGGGACGACCGGGGAGCTGTTTTTT.

This clone was detected only once. This chain uses TRBV10-2 with TRBJ2-3, with 9 bases identical to TRBD2. The CDR3 consists of 16 residues. The V segment lost 5 bases and the J segment 1 base; nucleotides outside the gene matches: 7. The germline CDR1 and CDR2 sequences are WSHSY and SAAADI. CDR3 in amino acids: CASSPVSSGGTDTQYF. Here the CDR3 DNA reads TGCGCCAGCAGTCCAGTTTCTAGCGGGGGCACAGATACGCAGTATTTT.

The chain combines TRBV6-5 with TRBJ1-2; 10 bases agree with TRBD1. V shed 6 bases, J shed 8 bases, and the junction held 9 bases outside the gene matches. Germline lookup yields CDR1 MNHEY and CDR2 SVGAGI. The CDR3 has 14 amino acids. CDR3 in amino acids: CASSERDRGFGYTF. The CDR3 nucleotides read TGTGCCAGCAGCGAGAGGGACAGGGGTTTCGGCTACACCTTC.

To note about this clone: Other DNA sequences in this sample translate to the same CDR3. The V gene is TRBV7-9, the J gene TRBJ2-7; D is ambiguous. The germline V gene encodes CDR1 SEHNR and CDR2 FQNEAQ (reference sequence). Trimming left V 5 bases short and J 4 bases short, with 6 bases between. The CDR3 loop spans 11 amino acids. The CDR3 DNA reads TGTGCCAGCAGCCACGGGTACGAGCAGTACTTC. Its translation: CASSHGYEQYF.

The chain uses TRBV6-1 and TRBJ2-5, with D perhaps TRBD2 (5 bases). Trimming took 1 base from V and 4 from J, leaving 10 bases between them. The CDR3 totals 14 residues. CDR1 MNHNS and CDR2 SASEGT come from the germline V gene. CDR3 sequence (DNA): TGTGCCAGCAGTGAAGGGGGAGCAGGAGAGACCCAGTACTTC. It specifies CASSEGGAGETQYF.

The J gene is TRBJ1-2, the V gene TRBV5-3, with 9 nucleotides matching TRBD1. TRBV5-3 has ORF status, its function being uncertain. V lost 0 bases to trimming and J lost 1 base; unmatched junction nucleotides: 1. The CDR3 extends over 15 amino acids. CDR3 in amino acids: CARSLGGQGNYGYTF. The CDR3, as DNA: TGTGCCAGAAGCTTGGGGGGACAGGGTAACTATGGCTACACCTTC.

J is TRBJ1-4 and V is TRBV5-1; D may be TRBD1 (6 bases). V gave up 0 bases and J gave up 0 bases, with 6 bases separating them. Germline V gene data show CDR1 as SGHRS and CDR2 as YFSETQ. CDR3 length: 15 amino acids. CDR3 region: CASSLGTATNEKLFF. As DNA, the CDR3 is TGCGCCAGCAGCTTGGGGACAGCAACTAATGAAAAACTGTTTTTT.

The rearrangement links TRBV3-1 (or the pseudogene TRBV3-2) to TRBJ2-5; D is unresolved. Trimming shortened V by 1 base and J by 4 bases, and 7 bases separated the two germline ends. Germline V gene data show CDR1 as LGHDT and CDR2 as YNNKEL (reference sequence). This CDR3 has 13 residues. CDR3 sequence (DNA): TGTGCCAGCAGCCAAGCGAGCACAGAGACCCAGTACTTC. It yields the protein CASSQASTETQYF.

The V and J genes are TRBV24-1 and TRBJ2-1; D call uncertain. The CDR3 contains 15 residues. The germline V gene has CDR1 KGHDR and CDR2 SFDVKD. V dropped 4 bases and J dropped 4 bases, with 13 bases sitting between them. The CDR3 reads CATSDFRSLYNEQFF. The CDR3 DNA sequence: TGTGCCACCAGTGACTTCCGTTCACTTTACAATGAGCAGTTCTTC.

J is TRBJ1-2 and V is TRBV19; 9 positions match TRBD1. CDR1 and CDR2 (germline): LNHDA, SQIVND (reference sequence). The length of the CDR3 is 16 residues. The V and J ends lost 4 bases and 6 bases, in that order; junction bases with no gene match: 12. CDR3 protein: CASSRGTGRWNHGYTF. The CDR3 DNA is TGTGCCAGTAGTAGAGGGACAGGGAGGTGGAACCATGGCTACACCTTC.

For this clone: The same CDR3 can be traced to other DNA sequences in this sample. The gene calls are TRBV5-1 and TRBJ2-3, with D possibly matching TRBD2 (6 bases). The CDR3 has 14 residues. Trimming stripped 2 bases from V and 1 base from J, with 8 bases between. The germline V gene has CDR1 SGHRS and CDR2 YFSETQ. The CDR3, as DNA: TGCGCCAGCAGCTTTAGCGGAGGCACAGATACGCAGTATTTT. Amino acid sequence: CASSFSGGTDTQYF.

This clone was seen only a few times. This chain connects TRBV6-5 to TRBJ1-1, with D perhaps matching TRBD1 (5 bases). V was pared by 2 bases and J by 4 bases, with 14 bases between. Germline V gives CDR1 MNHEY, CDR2 SVGAGI. CDR3 length equals 15 residues. For the CDR3, the DNA is TGTGCCAGCAGTTACGGGCAGGGAAGGGGCACTGAAGCTTTCTTT. Amino acid sequence: CASSYGQGRGTEAFF.

The chain couples TRBV3-1 (or the pseudogene TRBV3-2) to TRBJ1-2; a possible D gene is TRBD1 (5 bases). The CDR3 is 14 amino acids. Trimming shortened V by 0 bases and J by 8 bases, and 13 bases separated the two germline ends. The V gene's germline CDR1 is LGHDT and CDR2 YNNKEL (reference sequence). CDR3 in DNA: TGTGCCAGCAGCCAAGAAGGACAAACCGGAGGCTACACCTTC. Its protein is CASSQEGQTGGYTF.

This sequence joins TRBV6-6 and TRBJ2-2; D ambiguous. Germline CDR1 and CDR2: MNHNY and SVGAGI (reference sequence). This CDR3 has 13 amino acids. The ends were cut back, 4 bases at V and 1 base at J, with 4 bases in the middle. The CDR3 loop is CASSWQNTGELFF. In DNA, the CDR3 is TGTGCCAGCAGTTGGCAGAACACCGGGGAGCTGTTTTTT.

This rearrangement joins TRBV5-1 to TRBJ1-4; D is ambiguous. The V end was cut by 4 bases, the J end by 7 bases, with 14 bases between. CDR3 length equals 14 residues. Germline CDR1 SGHRS, CDR2 YFSETQ. CDR3 in amino acids: CASSPAAEGEKLFF. CDR3 DNA sequence: TGCGCCAGCAGCCCGGCGGCAGAGGGTGAAAAACTGTTTTTT.

The CDR3, as DNA: TGTGCCAGCAGCTTGGGGCAGGGCCTCAACAATGAGCAGTTCTTC. Encoded protein: CASSLGQGLNNEQFF. The chain employs TRBV7-3 and TRBJ2-1; D perhaps matches TRBD1 (5 bases). V lost 3 bases to trimming and J lost 5 bases, with 14 bases between them. The CDR3 consists of 15 residues. The V gene's germline CDR1 is SGHTA and CDR2 FQGTGA.

Here the CDR3 reads CAACGEQYV. DNA of the CDR3: TGTGCCGCATGCGGCGAGCAGTACGTC. V usage is TRBV27 and J usage is TRBJ2-7; D remains ambiguous. Germline loops: CDR1 MNHEY, CDR2 SMNVEV (reference sequence). This CDR3 contains 9 residues. The V gene lost 11 bases and the J gene lost 6 bases, with 8 bases spanning the gap.

This sequence joins TRBV11-3 and TRBJ2-3; weak D call: TRBD2 (7 bases). This CDR3 has 15 amino acids. Germline-derived CDR1 and CDR2 are SGHNT and YENEEA. V was cut by 5 bases and J by 4 bases, with 16 bases left in between. DNA for the CDR3: TGTGCCAGCAGCCGAAATGGGGGGGCATCAGATACGCAGTATTTT. Translated: CASSRNGGASDTQYF.